This T cell receptor (beta chain) was observed in a study of T cell repertoires in cytomegalovirus infection. About the research overall: Recently identified HLA-C-restricted CMV epitopes and well-studied HLA-B-restricted CMV epitopes were used by the study. Public TCR beta signatures marked donors with CMV infection and the matching HLA. Study outcomes and limitations: Summed frequency of shared TCR beta families picked out CMV carriers who also had the relevant HLA.

This clonotype was seen more than once but under ten times. The antigen is unknown. CDR3 length: 17 residues. J gave up 6 bases and V 1 base, and 12 bases lay outside the gene matches. Germline V gene lookup returns CDR1 SGHNT and CDR2 YENEEA. One entry per CDR3 protein results from TCRdb running MiXCR on the reads. This table has approximately 310,000 distinct CDR3 sequences, 20% to 25% appearing once. The sequences come from cultured PBMCs, collected from culture after CMV antigen stimulation. The chain couples TRBV11-3 to TRBJ1-2, with TRBD1 matching over 9 bases. The source is a human donor in good health (CMV status not recorded). Some clones in this sample may be carry-over from other donors' samples. CDR3 nucleotides: TGTGCCAGCAGCTTAGGGACCGGGACAGGGATTCACCATGGCTACACCTTC. Protein sequence: CASSLGTGTGIHHGYTF. The full variable domain, its missing parts supplied by reference TRBV11-3 and TRBJ1-2, is EAGVVQSPRYKIIEKKQPVAFWCNPISGHNTLYWYLQNLGQGPELLIRYENEEAVDDSQLPKDRFSAERLKGVDSTLKIQPAELGDSAVYLCASSLGTGTGIHHGYTFGSGTRLTVV.